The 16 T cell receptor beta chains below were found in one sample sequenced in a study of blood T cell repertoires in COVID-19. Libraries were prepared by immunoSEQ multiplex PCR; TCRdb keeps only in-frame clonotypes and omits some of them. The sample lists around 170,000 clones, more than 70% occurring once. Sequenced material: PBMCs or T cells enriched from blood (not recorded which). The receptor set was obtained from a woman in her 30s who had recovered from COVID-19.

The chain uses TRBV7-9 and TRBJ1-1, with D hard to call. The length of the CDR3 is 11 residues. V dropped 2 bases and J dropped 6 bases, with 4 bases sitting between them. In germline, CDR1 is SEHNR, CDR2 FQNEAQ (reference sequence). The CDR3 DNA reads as TGTGCCAGCAGCTTATCCGCTGAAGCTTTCTTT. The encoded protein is CASSLSAEAFF.

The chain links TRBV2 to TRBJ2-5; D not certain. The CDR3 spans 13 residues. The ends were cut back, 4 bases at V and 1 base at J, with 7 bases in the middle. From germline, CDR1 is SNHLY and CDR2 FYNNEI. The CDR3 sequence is CASSARLQETQYF. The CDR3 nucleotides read TGTGCCAGCAGTGCCAGACTCCAAGAGACCCAGTACTTC.

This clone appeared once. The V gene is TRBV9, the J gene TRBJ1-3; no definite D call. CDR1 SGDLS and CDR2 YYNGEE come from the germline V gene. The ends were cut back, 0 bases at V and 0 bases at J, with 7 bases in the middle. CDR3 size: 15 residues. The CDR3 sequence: CASSVVASSGNTIYF. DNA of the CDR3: TGTGCCAGCAGCGTAGTTGCCAGCTCTGGAAACACCATATATTTT.

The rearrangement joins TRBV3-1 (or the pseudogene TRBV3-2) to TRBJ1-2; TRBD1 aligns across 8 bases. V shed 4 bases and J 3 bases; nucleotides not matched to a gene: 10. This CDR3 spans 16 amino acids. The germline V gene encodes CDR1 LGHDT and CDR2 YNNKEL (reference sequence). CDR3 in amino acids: CASSPRSGQGDYGYTF. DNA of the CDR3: TGTGCCAGCAGCCCACGGTCAGGACAGGGTGACTATGGCTACACCTTC.

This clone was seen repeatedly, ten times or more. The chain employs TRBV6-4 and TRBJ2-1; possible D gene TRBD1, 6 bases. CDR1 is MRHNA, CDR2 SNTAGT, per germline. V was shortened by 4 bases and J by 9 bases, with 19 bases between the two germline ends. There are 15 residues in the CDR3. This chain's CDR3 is CASSASLGGDSEQFF. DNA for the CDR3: TGTGCCAGCAGTGCCTCCCTAGGGGGAGATAGTGAGCAGTTCTTC.

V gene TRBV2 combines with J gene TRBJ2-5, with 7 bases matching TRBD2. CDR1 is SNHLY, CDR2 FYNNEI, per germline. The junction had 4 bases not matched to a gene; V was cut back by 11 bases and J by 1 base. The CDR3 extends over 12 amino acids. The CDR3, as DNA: TGTGCCGGCTCTAGCGGCCAAGAGACCCAGTACTTC. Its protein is CAGSSGQETQYF.

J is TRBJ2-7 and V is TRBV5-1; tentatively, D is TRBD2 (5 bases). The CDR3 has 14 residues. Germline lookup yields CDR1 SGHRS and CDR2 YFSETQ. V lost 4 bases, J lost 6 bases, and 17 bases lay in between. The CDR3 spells CASSPRTDFSEQYF. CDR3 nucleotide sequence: TGCGCCAGCAGCCCAAGGACTGATTTCAGCGAGCAGTACTTC.

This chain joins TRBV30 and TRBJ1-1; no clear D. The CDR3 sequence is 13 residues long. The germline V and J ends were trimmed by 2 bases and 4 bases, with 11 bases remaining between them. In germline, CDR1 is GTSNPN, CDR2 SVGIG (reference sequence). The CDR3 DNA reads TGTGCCTGGAGTATTATGGGGAGCACTGAAGCTTTCTTT. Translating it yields CAWSIMGSTEAFF.

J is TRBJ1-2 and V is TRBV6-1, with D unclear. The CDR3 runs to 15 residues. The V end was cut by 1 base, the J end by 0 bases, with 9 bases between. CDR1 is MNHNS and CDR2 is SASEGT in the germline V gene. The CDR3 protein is CASSEGPGPNYGYTF. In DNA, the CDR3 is TGTGCCAGCAGTGAAGGTCCAGGCCCTAACTATGGCTACACCTTC.

The CDR3 bases are TGTGCCAGCAGCCAAGCTGGCAGAACCTACGAGCAGTACTTC. Its translation: CASSQAGRTYEQYF. The V and J genes are TRBV3-1 (or the pseudogene TRBV3-2) and TRBJ2-7; D gene uncertain. The CDR3 runs 14 residues. The germline V gene has CDR1 LGHDT and CDR2 YNNKEL (reference sequence). The V and J ends lost 1 base and 2 bases respectively, with 9 bases between them.

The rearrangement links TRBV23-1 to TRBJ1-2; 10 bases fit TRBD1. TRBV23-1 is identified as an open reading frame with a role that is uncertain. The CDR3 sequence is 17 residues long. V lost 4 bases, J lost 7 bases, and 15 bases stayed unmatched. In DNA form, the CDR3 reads TGCGCCAGCAGTCTCACCTACTGGGACAGGGGCGTTTGTGGCTACACCTTC. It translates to CASSLTYWDRGVCGYTF.

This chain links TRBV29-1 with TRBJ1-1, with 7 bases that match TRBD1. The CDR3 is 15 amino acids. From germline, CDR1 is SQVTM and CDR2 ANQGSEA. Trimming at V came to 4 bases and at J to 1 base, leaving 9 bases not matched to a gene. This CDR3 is CSVAFGGTANTEAFF. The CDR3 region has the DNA TGCAGCGTTGCATTTGGGGGGACAGCGAACACTGAAGCTTTCTTT.

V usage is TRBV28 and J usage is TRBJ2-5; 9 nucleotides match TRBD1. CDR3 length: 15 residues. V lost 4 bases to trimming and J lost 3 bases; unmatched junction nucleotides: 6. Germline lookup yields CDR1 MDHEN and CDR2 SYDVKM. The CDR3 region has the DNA TGTGCCAGCAGTTCCGGGGGACAGGGAAAAGAGACCCAGTACTTC. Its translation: CASSSGGQGKETQYF.

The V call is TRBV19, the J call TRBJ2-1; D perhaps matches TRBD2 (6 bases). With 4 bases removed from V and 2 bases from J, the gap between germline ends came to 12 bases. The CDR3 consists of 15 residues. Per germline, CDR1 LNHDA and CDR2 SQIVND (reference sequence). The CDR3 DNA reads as TGTGCCAGTAGTAAAGAGGCTAGCGCCTACAATGAGCAGTTCTTC. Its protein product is CASSKEASAYNEQFF. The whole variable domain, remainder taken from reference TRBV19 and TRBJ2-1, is DGGITQSPKYLFRKEGQNVTLSCEQNLNHDAMYWYRQDPGQGLRLIYYSQIVNDFQKGDIAEGYSVSREKKESFPLTVTSAQKNPTAFYLCASSKEASAYNEQFFGPGTRLTVL.

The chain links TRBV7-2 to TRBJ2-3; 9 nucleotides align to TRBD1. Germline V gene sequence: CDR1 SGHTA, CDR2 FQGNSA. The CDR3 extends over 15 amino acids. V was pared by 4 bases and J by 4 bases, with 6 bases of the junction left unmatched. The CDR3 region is CASSSPGTGSDTQYF. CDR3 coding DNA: TGTGCCAGCAGCTCCCCCGGGACAGGGTCAGATACGCAGTATTTT.

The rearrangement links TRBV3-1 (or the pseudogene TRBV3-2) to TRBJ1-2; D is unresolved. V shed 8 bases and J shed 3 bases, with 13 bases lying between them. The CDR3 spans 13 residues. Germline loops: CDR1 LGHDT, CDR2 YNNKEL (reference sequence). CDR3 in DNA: TGTGCCAGCCGGACTCGGGGTGACTATGGCTACACCTTC. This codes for CASRTRGDYGYTF.